What follows are 22 T cell receptor beta chains derived from one specimen sequenced in a study of OX40 agonist ivuxolimab in advanced cancers. Measured with immunoSEQ multiplex PCR; TCRdb has only the in-frame clones, and not every one. The repertoire holds 70,000 to 95,000 clones, with about 90% as singletons. The starting material was CD4+ or CD8+ T cells sorted from blood, obtained in a trial of the OX40 agonist ivuxolimab. The receptors derive from an adult with an advanced solid tumor such as melanoma, head and neck, liver or kidney cancer.

V and J are TRBV5-4 and TRBJ2-7; maybe TRBD2 (5 bases). The CDR3 contains 14 residues. Germline CDR1 is SGHNT and CDR2 is YYREEE (reference sequence). Trimming cost V 4 bases and J 0 bases, with 11 bases left between them. CDR3 region: CASSGYRDSYEQYF. Written as DNA, the CDR3 is TGTGCCAGCAGCGGCTACCGGGACTCCTACGAGCAGTACTTC.

The V call is TRBV9, the J call TRBJ2-2; D is ambiguous. Trimming shortened V by 1 base and J by 0 bases, and 4 bases separated the two germline ends. CDR1 is SGDLS, CDR2 YYNGEE, per germline. The CDR3 has 14 amino acids. This CDR3 is CASSVPPNTGELFF. CDR3 coding DNA: TGTGCCAGCAGCGTACCGCCGAACACCGGGGAGCTGTTTTTT.

The V call is TRBV7-2, the J call TRBJ1-5, with TRBD1 as a possible D gene (5 bases). Germline loops: CDR1 SGHTA, CDR2 FQGNSA. This CDR3 spans 16 amino acids. Trimming pared 5 bases from V and 1 base from J, leaving 15 bases between. DNA of the CDR3: TGTGCCAGCAGCCCGAGTGGACACTTAAGCAATCAGCCCCAGCATTTT. Protein sequence: CASSPSGHLSNQPQHF.

The chain recombines TRBV7-2 with TRBJ2-1; D is unclear. This CDR3 region has 12 residues. Germline V gives CDR1 SGHTA, CDR2 FQGNSA. The V end lost 5 bases, the J end lost 8 bases, and 10 bases lay between the germline ends. CDR3 loop: CASSPVVDEQFF. The CDR3 DNA follows: TGTGCCAGCAGCCCCGTCGTAGATGAGCAGTTCTTC.

This chain uses TRBV27 with TRBJ1-1; 8 positions match TRBD1. This CDR3 comprises 14 residues. J was trimmed by 1 base and V by 6 bases; bases with no gene match: 4. Per germline, CDR1 MNHEY and CDR2 SMNVEV (reference sequence). The CDR3 sequence is CASSRTGPNTEAFF. The CDR3 coding sequence is TGTGCCAGCAGCCGGACAGGGCCGAACACTGAAGCTTTCTTT.

The rearrangement joins TRBV28 to TRBJ2-7; a possible D gene is TRBD2 (5 bases). The CDR3 runs 14 residues. From germline, CDR1 is MDHEN and CDR2 SYDVKM. V was pared by 6 bases and J by 3 bases, with 15 bases between. Here the CDR3 DNA reads TGTGCCAGCAGCCCCCCCGGAGGTCGCTACGAGCAGTACTTC. It yields the protein CASSPPGGRYEQYF.

This sequence joins TRBV18 and TRBJ2-2; D unclear. Looked up from germline, CDR1 is KGHSH and CDR2 is LQKENI. The V gene lost 3 bases and the J gene lost 0 bases, with 8 bases spanning the gap. This CDR3 is built from 15 residues. This CDR3 reads CASSPIPANTGELFF. CDR3 DNA: TGTGCCAGCTCACCCATTCCTGCGAACACCGGGGAGCTGTTTTTT.

The chain combines TRBV30 with TRBJ1-6, with no clear D. This CDR3 has 14 amino acids. Germline assignment: CDR1 GTSNPN and CDR2 SVGIG (reference sequence). The V gene lost 3 bases and the J gene lost 7 bases, with 13 bases spanning the gap. The CDR3 spells CAWRTTNVNSPLHF. The CDR3 nucleotides are TGTGCCTGGAGGACGACTAACGTCAATTCACCCCTCCACTTT.

This clone has more than one count but fewer than ten. V and J are TRBV5-1 and TRBJ2-2; D is undetermined. From germline, CDR1 is SGHRS and CDR2 YFSETQ. Deletions cut 1 base from V and 6 bases from J, with 4 bases between. The CDR3 length is 12 residues. CDR3 amino acids: CASSLFAGELFF. In nucleotides, the CDR3 is TGCGCCAGCAGCTTGTTCGCCGGGGAGCTGTTTTTT.

The V and J genes are TRBV30 and TRBJ2-7; 7 nucleotides agree with TRBD2. The CDR3 extends over 15 amino acids. CDR1 and CDR2 from the germline V gene are GTSNPN and SVGIG (reference sequence). The ends lost 1 base at V and 2 bases at J; junction bases unmatched: 8. In nucleotides, the CDR3 is TGTGCCTGGAGTGCCCAGAGACTAGCTACCTACGAGCAGTACTTC. This encodes CAWSAQRLATYEQYF.

The DNA for the CDR3 is TGTGCCTGGACGGCGGGGTGGACAGGGGGAACCGGGGAGCTGTTTTTT. Protein: CAWTAGWTGGTGELFF. The chain couples TRBV30 to TRBJ2-2, with 10 bases matching TRBD1. This CDR3 is 16 amino acids long. V gave up 4 bases and J gave up 5 bases; unmatched junction bases: 10. The germline V gene has CDR1 GTSNPN and CDR2 SVGIG (reference sequence).

The chain links TRBV5-1 to TRBJ2-5; TRBD2 aligns across 8 bases. The ends lost 4 bases at V and 4 bases at J; junction bases unmatched: 6. Per germline, CDR1 SGHRS and CDR2 YFSETQ. The CDR3 runs 14 residues. CDR3 amino acids: CASSAILAGETQYF. CDR3 bases: TGCGCCAGCAGCGCGATTCTAGCGGGAGAGACCCAGTACTTC.

The V call is TRBV28, the J call TRBJ2-3; 15 bases map to TRBD2. This CDR3 is 16 amino acids long. CDR1 and CDR2 from the germline V gene are MDHEN and SYDVKM. The J segment lost 6 bases and the V segment lost 6 bases, leaving 7 bases of the junction unmatched. The CDR3: CASSLGLAGGEDTQYF. The CDR3 DNA sequence: TGTGCCAGCAGCTTGGGACTAGCGGGAGGCGAGGATACGCAGTATTTT. Full variable domain (outside the CDR3, taken from reference TRBV28 and TRBJ2-3): DVKVTQSSRYLVKRTGEKVFLECVQDMDHENMFWYRQDPGLGLRLIYFSYDVKMKEKGDIPEGYSVSREKKERFSLILESASTNQTSMYLCASSLGLAGGEDTQYFGPGTRLTVL.

The chain joins TRBV28 to TRBJ1-6; TRBD1 matches at 8 bases. The CDR3 is 16 amino acids. The J segment lost 10 bases and the V segment lost 6 bases, leaving 14 bases of the junction unmatched. Per germline, CDR1 MDHEN and CDR2 SYDVKM. CDR3 region: CASSLPSGQGGSPLHF. The CDR3 DNA reads as TGTGCCAGCAGCCTTCCCTCAGGACAGGGCGGCTCACCCCTCCACTTT.

This clone was picked up one time. The CDR3 nucleotides read TGTGCCAGCAGCATATCGATCCGAGGGGACACTGAAGCTTTCTTT. Its protein is CASSISIRGDTEAFF. The chain has TRBV13 and TRBJ1-1, with D perhaps matching TRBD1 (5 bases). Trimming stripped 5 bases from V and 3 bases from J, with 16 bases between. The length of the CDR3 is 15 residues. Germline V CDR1 and CDR2: PRHDT, FYEKMQ (reference sequence).

The J gene is TRBJ2-5, the V gene TRBV4-3; D could derive from TRBD1 or TRBD2 (6 bases each). The V end was cut by 6 bases, the J end by 5 bases, with 22 bases between. Germline assignment: CDR1 LGHNA and CDR2 YSLEER. The CDR3 has 16 residues. CDR3 sequence (DNA): TGCGCCAGCAGTCGAAACAGGGTCGGGGGATGGGAGACCCAGTACTTC. The encoded protein is CASSRNRVGGWETQYF.

The chain joins TRBV5-4 to TRBJ2-1, with a tentative D call TRBD2 (6 bases). This CDR3 has 13 amino acids. Looked up from germline, CDR1 is SGHNT and CDR2 is YYREEE (reference sequence). V was shortened by 1 base and J by 7 bases, with 9 bases between the two germline ends. CDR3 region: CASSLSLANEQFF. For the CDR3, the DNA is TGTGCCAGCAGCTTGTCACTAGCTAATGAGCAGTTCTTC.

The chain combines TRBV5-6 with TRBJ2-3; D unclear. The CDR3 extends over 14 amino acids. The germline CDR1 and CDR2 sequences are SGHDT and YYEEEE. Trimming left V 2 bases short and J 4 bases short, with 11 bases between. CDR3 bases: TGTGCCAGCAGCTTACGTAGGATTGCAGATACGCAGTATTTT. Protein sequence: CASSLRRIADTQYF.

The V and J genes are TRBV7-2 and TRBJ2-1, with D maybe TRBD1 (5 bases). The CDR3 is made up of 14 amino acids. In germline, CDR1 is SGHTA, CDR2 FQGNSA. Trimming removed 5 bases from V and 7 bases from J, with 15 bases in between. For the CDR3, the DNA is TGTGCCAGCAGCCCCGAGCCAGGGCGAAATGAGCAGTTCTTC. This codes for CASSPEPGRNEQFF.

V gene TRBV7-3 combines with J gene TRBJ2-3; 10 nucleotides match TRBD2. In germline, CDR1 is SGHTA, CDR2 FQGTGA. The CDR3 extends over 17 amino acids. V lost 0 bases, J lost 4 bases, and 7 bases stayed unmatched. DNA for the CDR3: TGTGCCAGCAGCTTAACGTCAGCGGGAGGGCCGGCAGATACGCAGTATTTT. As protein: CASSLTSAGGPADTQYF.

For the CDR3, the DNA is TGTGCCAGCAGCGTAGGGACTTCCTACGAGCAGTACTTC. Translating it yields CASSVGTSYEQYF. The chain has TRBV9 and TRBJ2-7; tentatively, D is TRBD2 (5 bases). With 0 bases removed from V and 1 base from J, the gap between germline ends came to 5 bases. This CDR3 region has 13 residues. CDR1 is SGDLS and CDR2 is YYNGEE in the germline V gene.

The chain has TRBV11-2 and TRBJ2-1, with 7 bases lining up with TRBD1. Germline CDR1 and CDR2: SGHAT and FQNNGV. CDR3 length equals 12 residues. The V and J ends lost 5 bases and 9 bases, in that order; junction bases with no gene match: 4. CDR3 nucleotide sequence: TGTGCCAGCAGCCAGGGGGTGGGTGAGCAGTTCTTC. Protein: CASSQGVGEQFF.